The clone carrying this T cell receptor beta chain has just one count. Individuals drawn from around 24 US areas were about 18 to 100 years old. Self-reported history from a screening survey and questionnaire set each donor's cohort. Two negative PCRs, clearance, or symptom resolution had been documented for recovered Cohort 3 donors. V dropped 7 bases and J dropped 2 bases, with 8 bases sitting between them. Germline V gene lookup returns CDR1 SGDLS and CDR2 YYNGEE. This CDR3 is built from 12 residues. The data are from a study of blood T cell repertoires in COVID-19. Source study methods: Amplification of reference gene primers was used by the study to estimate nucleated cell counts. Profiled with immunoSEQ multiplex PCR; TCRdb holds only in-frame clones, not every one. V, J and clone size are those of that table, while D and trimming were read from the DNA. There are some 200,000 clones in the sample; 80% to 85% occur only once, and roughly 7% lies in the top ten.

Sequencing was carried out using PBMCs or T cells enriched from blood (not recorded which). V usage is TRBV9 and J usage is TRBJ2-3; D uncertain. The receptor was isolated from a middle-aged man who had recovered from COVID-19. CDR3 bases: TGTGCCAGCTCGCAGTACACAGATACGCAGTATTTT. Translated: CASSQYTDTQYF.